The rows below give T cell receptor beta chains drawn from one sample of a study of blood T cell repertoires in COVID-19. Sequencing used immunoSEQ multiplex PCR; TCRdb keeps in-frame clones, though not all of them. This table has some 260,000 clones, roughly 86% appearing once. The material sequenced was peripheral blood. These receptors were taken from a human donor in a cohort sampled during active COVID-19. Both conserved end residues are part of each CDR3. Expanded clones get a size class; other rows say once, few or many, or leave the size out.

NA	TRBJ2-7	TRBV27	CASRRGGTELSYEQYF
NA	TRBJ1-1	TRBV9	CASSVEGYTEAFF
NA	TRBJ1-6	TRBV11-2	CASSPPDSSYNSPLHF
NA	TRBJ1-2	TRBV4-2	CASSQDRWGGGGYTF
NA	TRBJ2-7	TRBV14	CASSQYRGSYEQYF
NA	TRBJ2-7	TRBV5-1	CASSLDGFAYEQYF
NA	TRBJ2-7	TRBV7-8	CASSSRDRGGYEQYF
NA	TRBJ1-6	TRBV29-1	CSVSTGGDSPLHF
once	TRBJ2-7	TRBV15	CATSRAGTGVEQYF
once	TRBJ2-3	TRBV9	CASSERTGGATTDTQYF